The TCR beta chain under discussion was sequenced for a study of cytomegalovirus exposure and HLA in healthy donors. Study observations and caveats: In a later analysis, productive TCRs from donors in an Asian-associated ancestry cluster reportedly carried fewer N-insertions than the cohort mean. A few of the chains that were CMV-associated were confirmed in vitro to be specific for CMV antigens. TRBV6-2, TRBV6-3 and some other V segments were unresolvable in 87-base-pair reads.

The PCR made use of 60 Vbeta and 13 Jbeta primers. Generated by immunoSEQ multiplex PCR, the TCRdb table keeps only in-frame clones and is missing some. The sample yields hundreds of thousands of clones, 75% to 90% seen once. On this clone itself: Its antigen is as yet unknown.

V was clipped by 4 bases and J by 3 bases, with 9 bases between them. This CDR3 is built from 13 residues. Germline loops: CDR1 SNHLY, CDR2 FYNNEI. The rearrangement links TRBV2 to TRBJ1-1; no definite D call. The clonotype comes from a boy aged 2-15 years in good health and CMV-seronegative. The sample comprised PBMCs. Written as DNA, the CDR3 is TGTGCCAGCAGTGGAAAAAGAGACACTGAAGCTTTCTTT. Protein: CASSGKRDTEAFF.